A selection of T cell receptor beta chains follows, all from one sample in a study of shared clonotypes between healthy human individuals. Sequenced by immunoSEQ multiplex PCR; TCRdb stores in-frame clones only, minus some. The sample yields approximately 460,000 clones, 60% to 80% seen once. The sequenced material came from PBMCs. The receptors come from a woman aged 40 to 50 in good health. Some clones in this sample may be carry-over from other donors' samples. CDR3s include the opening cysteine and the closing phenylalanine or tryptophan. The D gene is left open where the match is weak. Clone size is not always given. Where it is, it says once, few, many or a class for expanded clones.

j_call d_call v_call clone_size cdr3_nt cdr3_aa
TRBJ2-5 - TRBV7-2 - TGTGCCAGCAGCGCCCGTCGGCGAGAGACCCAGTACTTC CASSARRRETQYF
TRBJ2-2 TRBD2 TRBV5-1 - TGCGCCAGCAGCTTGGAGGGGGCTAGCGGGACCTACATCCTGGCCGGGGAGCTGTTTTTT CASSLEGASGTYILAGELFF
TRBJ2-3 - TRBV30 - TGTGCCTGGACACCTGTTTCCAGCACAGATACGCAGTATTTT CAWTPVSSTDTQYF
TRBJ1-2 TRBD1 TRBV11-2 once TGTGCCAGCAGCCAAAGTGGCATAAGCGCAAGGACAGGGAAGGATGGCTACACCTTC CASSQSGISARTGKDGYTF
TRBJ1-2 - TRBV6-1 many TGTGCCAGCAGTGAAACTTATATGACCCTAGGTAACTATGGCTACACCTTC CASSETYMTLGNYGYTF
TRBJ1-3 - TRBV5-1 - TGCGCCAGCAGCCCTCGAGGGGGAGCTGGAAACACCATATATTTT CASSPRGGAGNTIYF
TRBJ2-1 - TRBV19 - TGTGCCAGTAGTATAACAGGTTACAATGAGCAGTTCTTC CASSITGYNEQFF
TRBJ2-5 TRBD2 TRBV4-2 - TGTGCCAGCAGCCAACCTAGCGGGAGGGCCAGGGAGACCCAGTACTTC CASSQPSGRARETQYF
TRBJ2-7 - TRBV28 - TGTGCCAGCAGTTCCCCCGGGACCGCGAGCTCCTACGAGCAGTACTTC CASSSPGTASSYEQYF
TRBJ2-7 - TRBV5-8 few TGTGCCAGCAGCCTCCAGAGCTCCTACGAGCAGTACTTC CASSLQSSYEQYF
TRBJ2-1 - TRBV20-1 - TGCAGTGGCCTCTGGATCAATGAGCAGTTCTTC CSGLWINEQFF
TRBJ2-1 TRBD1 TRBV19 - TGTGCCAGTAGCGGACAGGGAAGGAATGAGCAGTTCTTC CASSGQGRNEQFF
TRBJ2-7 - TRBV5-4 - TGTGCCAGCACCGTACAAGGGGAGGAGCAGTACTTC CASTVQGEEQYF
TRBJ1-1 - TRBV5-1 many TGCGCCAGCAGCTTGGAGGGATCCCTAATCGGGGAAGCTTTCTTT CASSLEGSLIGEAFF
TRBJ2-7 - TRBV7-6 many TGTGCCAGCAGCTTAGGCCGGAGCTCCTACGAGCAGTACTTC CASSLGRSSYEQYF
TRBJ2-7 - TRBV5-1 - TGCGCCAGCAGCTTCCAGAGCTCCTACGAGCAGTACTTC CASSFQSSYEQYF
TRBJ1-2 - TRBV10-2 - TGCGCCAGCCGTCCCGGGACAACAGAGAACTATGGCTACACCTTC CASRPGTTENYGYTF
TRBJ1-3 - TRBV30 - TGTGCCAGCAACGTCAGGCGGGGTCACACCATATATTTT CASNVRRGHTIYF
TRBJ2-7 TRBD2 TRBV4-1 - TGCGCCAGCAGCCATGGTCGGGGAGCGGGAGGCTACGAGCAGTACTTC CASSHGRGAGGYEQYF
TRBJ2-2 TRBD2 TRBV7-2 - TGTGCCAGCAGCAAACGACTAGCGGGCACCGGGGAGCTGTTTTTT CASSKRLAGTGELFF
TRBJ1-1 - TRBV7-9 - TGTGCCAGCACCCCATCTGACCAGCACACTGAAGCTTTCTTT CASTPSDQHTEAFF
TRBJ1-6 - TRBV6-6 - TGTGCCAGCTGGTACACAGCCGGTGGTTCACCCCTCCACTTT CASWYTAGGSPLHF
TRBJ1-2 - TRBV7-2 - TGTGCCAGCAGCTTAATTCAGGGTCTAGGCTATGGCTACACCTTC CASSLIQGLGYGYTF
TRBJ2-2 - TRBV19 - TGTGCCAGTAGTAATGGCAGGGACGGGGAGCTGTTTTTT CASSNGRDGELFF
TRBJ2-3 - TRBV5-1 - TGCGCCAGCAGCTTGGCCCAGGGGGGAGGCACAGATACGCAGTATTTT CASSLAQGGGTDTQYF
TRBJ2-3 - TRBV30 once TGTGCCTGGAGTTGGGGGGGGCTCCTCGGAGATACGCAGTATTTT CAWSWGGLLGDTQYF
TRBJ1-2 - TRBV6-6 few TGTGCCAGCAGTTATTCTGCTCGAGTCGGGGGCTACACCTTC CASSYSARVGGYTF
TRBJ2-7 - TRBV27 - TGTGCCAGCAGTTTACCCCACCAGGCAGGCCTTATCAACCCAAACTTC CASSLPHQAGLINPNF
TRBJ2-7 - TRBV27 - TGTGCCAGCAGTTTACCAGGGGCCTACGAGCAGTACTTC CASSLPGAYEQYF
TRBJ1-3 - TRBV4-2 once TGTGCCAGCAGCGATCATAGGTCCTCTGGAAACACCATATATTTT CASSDHRSSGNTIYF
TRBJ1-2 - TRBV18 few TGTGCCAGCTCCCCAGGGGAATATGGCTACACCTTC CASSPGEYGYTF
TRBJ1-2 - TRBV11-2 many TGTGCCAGCAGCTTAGCCGGAGTCCAGGGTGGCTACACCTTC CASSLAGVQGGYTF
TRBJ2-1 TRBD2 TRBV6-5 - TGTGCCAGCAGGTCCGGGACTAGCGGGATAAATGAGCAGTTCTTC CASRSGTSGINEQFF
TRBJ1-1 - TRBV7-2 - TGTGCCAGCAGCTTAGGACAACCAACTGAAGCTTTCTTT CASSLGQPTEAFF
TRBJ1-2 - TRBV7-2 - TGTGCCAGCAGCTTAGGACGATCAGCGAACTATGGCTACACCTTC CASSLGRSANYGYTF
TRBJ2-7 - TRBV18 - TGTGCCAGCTCCGCCGGGGGCTTCGAGCAGTACTTC CASSAGGFEQYF
TRBJ1-5 TRBD1 TRBV4-3 - TGCGCCAGCAGCCAAGAACCGACAGGGGGCGGTCAGCCCCAGCATTTT CASSQEPTGGGQPQHF
TRBJ2-7 - TRBV7-9 - TGTGCCAGCAGCCCCCATCGACTAAAAAAGGCCTACGAGCAGTACTTC CASSPHRLKKAYEQYF
TRBJ2-2 TRBD1 TRBV5-4 few TGTGCCAGCAGCCCAGGGACAGGGACGACCGGGGAGCTGTTTTTT CASSPGTGTTGELFF
TRBJ2-5 - TRBV14 - TGTGCCAGCAGCCAAAGGGTCCCAGAGACCCAGTACTTC CASSQRVPETQYF
TRBJ2-4 - TRBV28 - TGTGCCAGCAGTTCCGCCGAGGTAGCCAAAAACATTCAGTACTTC CASSSAEVAKNIQYF
TRBJ2-7 - TRBV7-5 - TGTGCCAGCAGCTCCCGAGGACCCTACGAGCAGTACTTC CASSSRGPYEQYF
TRBJ1-2 - TRBV7-2 - TGTGCCAGCAGGATTGAGGGGGGCGCGGTCGATGGCTACACCTTC CASRIEGGAVDGYTF
TRBJ2-1 TRBD2 TRBV6-1 - TGTGCCAGCAGTGAAGGGGCTAGCGGGCTTTACAATGAGCAGTTCTTC CASSEGASGLYNEQFF